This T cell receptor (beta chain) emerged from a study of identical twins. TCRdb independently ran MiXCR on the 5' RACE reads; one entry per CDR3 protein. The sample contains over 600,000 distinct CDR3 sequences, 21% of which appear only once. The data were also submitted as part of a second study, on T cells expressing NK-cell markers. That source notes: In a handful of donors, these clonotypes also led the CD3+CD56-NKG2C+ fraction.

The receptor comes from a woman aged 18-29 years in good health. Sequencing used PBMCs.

The CDR3 DNA is TGTGCCAGCAGTCGAGAGCGGGAACGTGAGCAGTTCTTC. Amino acids: CASSREREREQFF. The genes are TRBV6-1 and TRBJ2-1; 7 nucleotides match TRBD2. CDR3 length: 13 residues. V trimming: 5 bases; J trimming: 9 bases; junction bases outside the gene matches: 7. The germline CDR1 and CDR2 sequences are MNHNS and SASEGT.